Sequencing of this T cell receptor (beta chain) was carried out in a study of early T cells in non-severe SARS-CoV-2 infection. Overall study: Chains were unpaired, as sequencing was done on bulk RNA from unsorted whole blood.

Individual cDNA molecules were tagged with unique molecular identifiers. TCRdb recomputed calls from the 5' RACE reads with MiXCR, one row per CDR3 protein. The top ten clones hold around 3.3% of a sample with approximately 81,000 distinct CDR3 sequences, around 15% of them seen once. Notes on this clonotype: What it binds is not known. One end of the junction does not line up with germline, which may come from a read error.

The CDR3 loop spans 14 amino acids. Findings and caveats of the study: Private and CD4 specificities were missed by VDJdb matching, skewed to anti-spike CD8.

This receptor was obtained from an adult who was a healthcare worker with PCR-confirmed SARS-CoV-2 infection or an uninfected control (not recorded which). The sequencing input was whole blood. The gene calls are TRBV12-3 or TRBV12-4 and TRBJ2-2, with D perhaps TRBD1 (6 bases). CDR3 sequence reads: CASRRDTKTGELFF. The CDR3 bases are TGTGCCAGCAGACGGGACACGAAGACCGGGGAGCTGTTTTTT.